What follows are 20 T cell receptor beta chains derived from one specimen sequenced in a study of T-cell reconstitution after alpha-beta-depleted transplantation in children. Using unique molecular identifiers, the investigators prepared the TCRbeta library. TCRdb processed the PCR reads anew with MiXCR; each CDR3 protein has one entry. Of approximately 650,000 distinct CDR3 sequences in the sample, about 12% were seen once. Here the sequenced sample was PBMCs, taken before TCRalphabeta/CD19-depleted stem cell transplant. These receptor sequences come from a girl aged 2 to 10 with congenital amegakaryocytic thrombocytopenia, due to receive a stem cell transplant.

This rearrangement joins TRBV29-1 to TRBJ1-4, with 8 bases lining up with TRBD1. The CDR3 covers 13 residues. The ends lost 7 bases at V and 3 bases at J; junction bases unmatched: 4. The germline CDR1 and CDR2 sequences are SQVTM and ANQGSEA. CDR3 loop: CSGRGLANEKLFF. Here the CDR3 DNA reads TGCAGCGGCAGGGGGCTAGCTAATGAAAAACTGTTTTTT.

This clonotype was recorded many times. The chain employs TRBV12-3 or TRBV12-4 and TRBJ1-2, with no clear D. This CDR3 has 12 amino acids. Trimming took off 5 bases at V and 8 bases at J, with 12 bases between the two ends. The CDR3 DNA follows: TGTGCCAGCAGTGCCCCCGCTGGGGGCTACACCTTC. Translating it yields CASSAPAGGYTF.

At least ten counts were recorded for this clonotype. The CDR3 DNA is TGTGCCGGATCACCCAGGGAATTGGAGCAGTTCTTC. It is translated as CAGSPRELEQFF. The J gene is TRBJ2-1, the V gene TRBV30, with D possibly matching TRBD1 (5 bases). Trimming pared 8 bases from V and 10 bases from J, leaving 18 bases between. The CDR3 is 12 residues long. Germline CDR1 GTSNPN, CDR2 SVGIG (reference sequence).

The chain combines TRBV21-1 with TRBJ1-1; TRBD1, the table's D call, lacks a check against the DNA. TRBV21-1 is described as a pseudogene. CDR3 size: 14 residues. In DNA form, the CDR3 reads TGTGCCAGCAGCCCGAGGACAGGGCGGACTGAAGCTTTCTTT. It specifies CASSPRTGRTEAFF.

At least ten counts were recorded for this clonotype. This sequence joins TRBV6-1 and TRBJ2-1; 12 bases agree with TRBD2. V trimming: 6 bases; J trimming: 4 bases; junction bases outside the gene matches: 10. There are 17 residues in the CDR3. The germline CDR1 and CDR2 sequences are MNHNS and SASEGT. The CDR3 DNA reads TGTGCCAGCAGACCGAAGACCGGGACTAGCGGGTACAATGAGCAGTTCTTC. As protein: CASRPKTGTSGYNEQFF.

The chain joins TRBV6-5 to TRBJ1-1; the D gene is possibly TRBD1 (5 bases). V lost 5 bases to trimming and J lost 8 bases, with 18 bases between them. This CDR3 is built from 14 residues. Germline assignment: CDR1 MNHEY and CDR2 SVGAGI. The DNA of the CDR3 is TGTGCCAGCAGTCACGAAGGGGTAAGAACCGAAGCTTTCTTT. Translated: CASSHEGVRTEAFF.

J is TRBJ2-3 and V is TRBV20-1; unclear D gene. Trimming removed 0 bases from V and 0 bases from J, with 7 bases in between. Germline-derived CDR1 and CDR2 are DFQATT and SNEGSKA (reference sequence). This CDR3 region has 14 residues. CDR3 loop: CSARDTYSTDTQYF. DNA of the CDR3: TGCAGTGCTAGAGATACATATAGCACAGATACGCAGTATTTT.

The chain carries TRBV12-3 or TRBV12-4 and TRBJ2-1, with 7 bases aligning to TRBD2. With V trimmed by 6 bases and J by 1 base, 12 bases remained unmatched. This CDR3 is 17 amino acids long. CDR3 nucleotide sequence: TGTGCCAGCAGCACTGCCGGCTGGGGGGGGTCCTACAATGAGCAGTTCTTC. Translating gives CASSTAGWGGSYNEQFF.

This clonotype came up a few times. Written as DNA, the CDR3 is TGCAGTGCTAGAAAAGCCGGGACTAGCGGCTACGAGCAGTACTTC. Protein: CSARKAGTSGYEQYF. The chain combines TRBV20-1 with TRBJ2-7; 11 bases match TRBD2. CDR1 is DFQATT and CDR2 is SNEGSKA in the germline V gene (reference sequence). The CDR3 has 15 residues. Trimming at V came to 2 bases and at J to 3 bases, leaving 6 bases not matched to a gene.

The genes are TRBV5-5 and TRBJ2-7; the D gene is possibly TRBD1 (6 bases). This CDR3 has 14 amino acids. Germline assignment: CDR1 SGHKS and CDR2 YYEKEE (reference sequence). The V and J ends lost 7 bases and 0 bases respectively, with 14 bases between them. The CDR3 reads CASAQTGPSYEQYF. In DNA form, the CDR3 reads TGTGCCAGCGCCCAGACAGGACCCTCCTACGAGCAGTACTTC. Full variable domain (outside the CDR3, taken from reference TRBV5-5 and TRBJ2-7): DAGVTQSPTHLIKTRGQQVTLRCSPISGHKSVSWYQQVLGQGPQFIFQYYEKEERGRGNFPDRFSARQFPNYSSELNVNALLLGDSALYLCASAQTGPSYEQYFGPGTRLTVT.

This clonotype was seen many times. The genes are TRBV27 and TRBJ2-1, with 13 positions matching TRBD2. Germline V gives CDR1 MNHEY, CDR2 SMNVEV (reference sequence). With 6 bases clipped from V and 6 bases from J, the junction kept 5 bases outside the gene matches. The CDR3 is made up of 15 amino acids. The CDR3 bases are TGTGCCAGCAGCACCGGGACTAGCGGGATCAATGAGCAGTTCTTC. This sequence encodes CASSTGTSGINEQFF.

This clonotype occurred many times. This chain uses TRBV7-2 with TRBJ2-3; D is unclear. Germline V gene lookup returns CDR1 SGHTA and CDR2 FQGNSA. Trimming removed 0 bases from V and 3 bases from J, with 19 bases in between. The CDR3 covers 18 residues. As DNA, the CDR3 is TGTGCCAGCAGCTTAGCGAGGATAGGCGGAGCTCAGACAGATACGCAGTATTTT. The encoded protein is CASSLARIGGAQTDTQYF.

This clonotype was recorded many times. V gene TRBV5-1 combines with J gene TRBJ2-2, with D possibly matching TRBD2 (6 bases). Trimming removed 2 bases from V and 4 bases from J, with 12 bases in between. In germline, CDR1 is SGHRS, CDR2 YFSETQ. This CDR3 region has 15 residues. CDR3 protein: CASSFGGDATGELFF. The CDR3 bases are TGCGCCAGCAGCTTTGGAGGGGACGCCACCGGGGAGCTGTTTTTT.

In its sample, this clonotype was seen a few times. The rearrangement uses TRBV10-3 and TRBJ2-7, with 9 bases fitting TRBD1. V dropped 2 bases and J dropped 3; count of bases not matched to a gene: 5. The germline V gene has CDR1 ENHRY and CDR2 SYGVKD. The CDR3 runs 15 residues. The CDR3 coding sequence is TGTGCCATCAGTGAGCCAGCGGGACAGGGCTACGAGCAGTACTTC. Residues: CAISEPAGQGYEQYF.

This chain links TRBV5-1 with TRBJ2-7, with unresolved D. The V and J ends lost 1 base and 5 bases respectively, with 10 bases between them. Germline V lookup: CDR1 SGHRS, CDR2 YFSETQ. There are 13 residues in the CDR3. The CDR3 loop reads CASSLSGLDEQYF. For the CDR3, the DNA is TGCGCCAGCAGCTTGTCCGGGTTGGACGAGCAGTACTTC.

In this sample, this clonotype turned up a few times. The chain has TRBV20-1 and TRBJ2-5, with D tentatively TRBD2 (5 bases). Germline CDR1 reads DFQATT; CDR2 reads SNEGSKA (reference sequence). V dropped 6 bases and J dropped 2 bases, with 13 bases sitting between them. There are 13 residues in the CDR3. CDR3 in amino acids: CSALLRGQETQYF. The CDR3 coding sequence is TGCAGTGCCCTTCTACGGGGACAAGAGACCCAGTACTTC.

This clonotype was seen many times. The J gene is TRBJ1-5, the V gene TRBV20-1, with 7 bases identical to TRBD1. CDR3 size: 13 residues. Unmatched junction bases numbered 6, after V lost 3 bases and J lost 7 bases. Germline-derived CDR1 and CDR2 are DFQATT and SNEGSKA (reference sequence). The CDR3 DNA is TGCAGTGCTAGGGAGGGGGCTAGGCAGCCCCAGCATTTT. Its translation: CSAREGARQPQHF.

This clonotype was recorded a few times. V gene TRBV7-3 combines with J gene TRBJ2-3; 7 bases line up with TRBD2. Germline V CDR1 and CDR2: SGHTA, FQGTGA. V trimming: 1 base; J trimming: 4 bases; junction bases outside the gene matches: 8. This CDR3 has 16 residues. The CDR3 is CASSLRLAVNSDTQYF. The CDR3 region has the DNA TGTGCCAGCAGCTTAAGGCTAGCGGTAAATTCAGATACGCAGTATTTT.

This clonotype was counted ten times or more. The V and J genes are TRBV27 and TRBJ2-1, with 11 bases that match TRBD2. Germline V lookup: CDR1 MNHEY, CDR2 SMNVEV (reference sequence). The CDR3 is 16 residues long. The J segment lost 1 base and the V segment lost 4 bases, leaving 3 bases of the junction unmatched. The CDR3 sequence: CASSSGLAGSYNEQFF. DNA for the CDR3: TGTGCCAGCAGTTCCGGACTAGCGGGTTCCTACAATGAGCAGTTCTTC.

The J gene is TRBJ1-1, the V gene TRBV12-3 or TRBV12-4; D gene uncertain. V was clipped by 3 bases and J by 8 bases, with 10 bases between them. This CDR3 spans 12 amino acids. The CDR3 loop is CASSFYREEAFF. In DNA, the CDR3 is TGTGCCAGCAGTTTTTACCGGGAGGAAGCTTTCTTT.